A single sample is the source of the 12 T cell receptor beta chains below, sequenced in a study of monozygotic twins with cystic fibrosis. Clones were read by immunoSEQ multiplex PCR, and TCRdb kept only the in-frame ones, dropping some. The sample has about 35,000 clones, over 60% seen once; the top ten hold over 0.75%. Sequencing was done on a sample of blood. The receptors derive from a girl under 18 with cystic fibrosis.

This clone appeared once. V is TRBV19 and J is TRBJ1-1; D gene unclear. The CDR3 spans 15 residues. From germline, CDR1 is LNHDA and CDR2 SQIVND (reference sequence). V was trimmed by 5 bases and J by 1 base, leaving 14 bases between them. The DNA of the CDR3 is TGTGCCAGTAGTCACCCCTGGACGGGGAACACTGAAGCTTTCTTT. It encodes CASSHPWTGNTEAFF.

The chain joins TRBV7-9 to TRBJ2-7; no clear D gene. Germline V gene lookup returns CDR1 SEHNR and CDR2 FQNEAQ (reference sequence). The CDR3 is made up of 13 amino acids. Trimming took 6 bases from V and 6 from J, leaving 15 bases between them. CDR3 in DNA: TGTGCCAGCAGGGCGCCCGGGTCGTCCGAGCAGTACTTC. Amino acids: CASRAPGSSEQYF.

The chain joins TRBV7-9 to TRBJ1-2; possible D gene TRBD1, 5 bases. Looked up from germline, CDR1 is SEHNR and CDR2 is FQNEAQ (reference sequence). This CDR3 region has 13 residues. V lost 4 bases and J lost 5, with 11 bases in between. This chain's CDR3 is CASSSMGLYGYTF. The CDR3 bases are TGTGCCAGCAGCTCAATGGGGCTTTATGGCTACACCTTC.

The CDR3 bases are TGTGCCAGCGGAGCCTCGACAGATACGCAGTATTTT. Translation gives CASGASTDTQYF. This rearrangement joins TRBV6-6 to TRBJ2-3, with unresolved D. Germline-derived CDR1 and CDR2 are MNHNY and SVGAGI (reference sequence). V was pared by 8 bases and J by 3 bases, with 9 bases between. CDR3 length: 12 residues.

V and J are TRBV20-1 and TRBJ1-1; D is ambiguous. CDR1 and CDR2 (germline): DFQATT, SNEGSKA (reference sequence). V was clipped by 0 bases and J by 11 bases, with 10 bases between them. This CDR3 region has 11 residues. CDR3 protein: CSARDLMGAFF. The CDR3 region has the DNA TGCAGTGCTAGAGATCTAATGGGGGCTTTCTTT.

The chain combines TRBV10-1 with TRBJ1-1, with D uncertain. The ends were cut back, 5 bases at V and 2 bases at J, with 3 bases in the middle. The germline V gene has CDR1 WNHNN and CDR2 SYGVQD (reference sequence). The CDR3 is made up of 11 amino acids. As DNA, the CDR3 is TGCGCCAGCAGTATAAACACTGAAGCTTTCTTT. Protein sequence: CASSINTEAFF.

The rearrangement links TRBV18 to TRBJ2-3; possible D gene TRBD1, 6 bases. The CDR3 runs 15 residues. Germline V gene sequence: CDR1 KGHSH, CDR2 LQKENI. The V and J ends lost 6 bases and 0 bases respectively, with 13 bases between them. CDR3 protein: CASSLGGPSTDTQYF. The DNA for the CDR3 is TGTGCCAGCTCTCTAGGGGGACCCAGCACAGATACGCAGTATTTT.

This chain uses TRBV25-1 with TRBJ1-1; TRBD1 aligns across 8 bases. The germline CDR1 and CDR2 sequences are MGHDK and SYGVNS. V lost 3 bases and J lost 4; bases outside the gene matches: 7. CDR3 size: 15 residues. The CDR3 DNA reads TGTGCCAGCAGTGATTATTGGACAGGGAGCACTGAAGCTTTCTTT. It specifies CASSDYWTGSTEAFF.

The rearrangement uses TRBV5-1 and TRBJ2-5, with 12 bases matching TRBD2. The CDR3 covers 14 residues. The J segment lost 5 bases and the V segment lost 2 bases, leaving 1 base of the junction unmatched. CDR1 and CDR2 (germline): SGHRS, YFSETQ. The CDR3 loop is CASSFGTSGETQYF. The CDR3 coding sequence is TGCGCCAGCAGCTTCGGGACTAGCGGGGAGACCCAGTACTTC. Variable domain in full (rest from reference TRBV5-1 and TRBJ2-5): KAGVTQTPRYLIKTRGQQVTLSCSPISGHRSVSWYQQTPGQGLQFLFEYFSETQRNKGNFPGRFSGRQFSNSRSEMNVSTLELGDSALYLCASSFGTSGETQYFGPGTRLLVL.

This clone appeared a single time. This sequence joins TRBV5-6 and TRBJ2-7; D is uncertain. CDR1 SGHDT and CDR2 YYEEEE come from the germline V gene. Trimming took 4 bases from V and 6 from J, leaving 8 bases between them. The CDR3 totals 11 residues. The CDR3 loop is CASSRRSEQYF. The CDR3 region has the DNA TGTGCCAGCAGCCGCCGATCCGAGCAGTACTTC.

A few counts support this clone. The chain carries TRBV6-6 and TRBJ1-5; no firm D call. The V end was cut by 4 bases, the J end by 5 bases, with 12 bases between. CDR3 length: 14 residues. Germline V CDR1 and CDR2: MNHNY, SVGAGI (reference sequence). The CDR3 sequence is CASSFINGDQPQHF. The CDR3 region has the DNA TGTGCCAGCAGTTTCATTAATGGCGATCAGCCCCAGCATTTT.

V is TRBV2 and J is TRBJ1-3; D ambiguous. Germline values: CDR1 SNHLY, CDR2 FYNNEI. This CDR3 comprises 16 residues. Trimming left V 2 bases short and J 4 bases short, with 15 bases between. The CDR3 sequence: CASSELFSVSGNTIYF. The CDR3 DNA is TGTGCCAGCAGTGAATTGTTCTCCGTTTCGGGAAACACCATATATTTT.